Shown below are 27 T cell receptor beta chains from a single sample sequenced in a study of T cells after yellow fever vaccination (dated by TCRdb to between 2018 and 2020). The sample's treatment or condition label is to be understood as: live attenuated yellow fever vaccine strain. Library preparation employed 5' RACE. Sequencing used an Illumina HiSeq 2500. The public sequencing data were trimmed at Q25 with fastp and processed into clonotypes with MiXCR by TCRdb, which kept only in-frame beta chains. Identical CDR3 protein sequences are pooled into one entry, listed with their most common genes and DNA. Recorded for this sample are tens of thousands of distinct CDR3 sequences; roughly a tenth of them occurred a single time. The ten largest clones add up to less than 15% of the sample. The sample was PBMCs, either bulk or a sorted T-cell subset (CD4+, CD8+, memory, or dextramer-sorted; not recorded which), taken roughly 14 days after the first yellow fever vaccination. The receptors here all came from a man aged 18 to 29 who received the YFV17D yellow fever vaccine.

This clonotype was picked up many times. The gene calls are TRBV6-5 and TRBJ1-4; TRBD1 agrees at 10 bases. The V segment lost 4 bases and the J segment 8 bases; nucleotides outside the gene matches: 4. The CDR3 is 14 residues long. Germline V gene lookup returns CDR1 MNHEY and CDR2 SVGAGI. CDR3 DNA sequence: TGTGCCAGCAGTTGGACAGGGGGACGGGAAAAACTGTTTTTT. This translates into CASSWTGGREKLFF.

This clonotype occurred many times. The chain recombines TRBV7-2 with TRBJ1-1; D unclear. This CDR3 has 15 amino acids. Germline V lookup: CDR1 SGHTA, CDR2 FQGNSA. Deletions cut 0 bases from V and 3 bases from J, with 11 bases between. The CDR3 region is CASSLAPVMYTEAFF. CDR3 DNA sequence: TGTGCCAGCAGCTTAGCTCCCGTTATGTACACTGAAGCTTTCTTT.

This clonotype has at least ten counts. The chain has TRBV28 and TRBJ1-2; tentatively, D is TRBD1 (6 bases). CDR1 MDHEN and CDR2 SYDVKM come from the germline V gene. This CDR3 spans 17 amino acids. Trimming pared 4 bases from V and 7 bases from J, leaving 25 bases between. CDR3 in DNA: TGTGCCAGCAGTTCCGCGGGACACCAGGGAGGGGAAGGTGGCTACACCTTC. Translated, it gives CASSSAGHQGGEGGYTF.

This clonotype has a count of ten or more. The chain has TRBV4-1 and TRBJ2-5; weak D call: TRBD2 (7 bases). Germline CDR1 is MGHRA and CDR2 is YSYEKL. The ends were cut back, 0 bases at V and 5 bases at J, with 10 bases in the middle. CDR3 length: 14 amino acids. The CDR3 is CASSQERGGETQYF. DNA of the CDR3: TGCGCCAGCAGCCAAGAAAGGGGGGGGGAGACCCAGTACTTC.

The sample holds many counts of this clonotype. The rearrangement uses TRBV6-1 and TRBJ1-2, with D hard to call. V lost 1 base, J lost 12 bases, and 15 bases lay in between. The CDR3 consists of 13 residues. Germline assignment: CDR1 MNHNS and CDR2 SASEGT. CDR3 bases: TGTGCCAGCAGTGAAGAGCAGCGACAATCCCACACCTTC. It yields the protein CASSEEQRQSHTF.

In this sample, this clonotype turned up many times. The gene calls are TRBV7-2 and TRBJ2-7; 7 nucleotides line up with TRBD1. Trimming at V came to 1 base and at J to 3 bases, leaving 3 bases not matched to a gene. This CDR3 contains 14 residues. CDR1 and CDR2 (germline): SGHTA, FQGNSA. The CDR3 protein is CASSLGPGGYEQYF. CDR3 bases: TGTGCCAGCAGCTTAGGTCCAGGGGGCTACGAGCAGTACTTC.

At least ten counts were recorded for this clonotype. V is TRBV7-8 and J is TRBJ2-7; 10 bases are a match to TRBD2. Germline CDR1 SGHVS, CDR2 FQNEAQ. This CDR3 contains 13 residues. Trimming removed 5 bases from V and 2 bases from J; junction bases left unmatched: 0. The CDR3 DNA is TGTGCCAGCAGCGGACTAGCGGCCTACGAGCAGTACGTC. Protein product: CASSGLAAYEQYV.

The sample holds many counts of this clonotype. The chain links TRBV6-4 to TRBJ2-4; TRBD2 aligns across 7 bases. The germline CDR1 and CDR2 sequences are MRHNA and SNTAGT. This CDR3 is 16 amino acids long. J gave up 0 bases and V 4 bases, and 6 bases lay outside the gene matches. The CDR3 coding sequence is TGTGCCAGCAGTGCTGAAGCGGGGTTAGCCAAAAACATTCAGTACTTC. Translation gives CASSAEAGLAKNIQYF.

Only a few counts were recorded for this clonotype. This sequence may be a read error, since a much larger clone differs from it by one base. J is TRBJ2-3 and V is TRBV5-1, with a possible D match to TRBD1 (6 bases). Germline V lookup: CDR1 SGHRS, CDR2 YFSETQ. The germline V and J ends were trimmed by 4 bases and 6 bases, with 15 bases remaining between them. CDR3 size: 14 residues. The DNA of the CDR3 is TGCGCCAGCAGCCCCTTACAGGGAGATGATACGCAGTATTTT. As protein: CASSPLQGDDTQYF.

Ten or more counts support this clonotype. The CDR3 DNA is TGCAGTGCGAGCGTCATGGGGCTCTGGGGTACTTATGGCTACACCTTC. Translating it yields CSASVMGLWGTYGYTF. The rearrangement uses TRBV20-1 and TRBJ1-2, with TRBD1 as a possible D gene (5 bases). V shed 6 bases and J shed 5 bases, with 25 bases lying between them. Germline CDR1 and CDR2: DFQATT and SNEGSKA (reference sequence). This CDR3 is 16 amino acids long.

The sample holds many counts of this clonotype. The V and J genes are TRBV5-6 and TRBJ2-5, with a tentative D call TRBD2 (6 bases). Trimming removed 0 bases from V and 6 bases from J, with 15 bases in between. From germline, CDR1 is SGHDT and CDR2 YYEEEE. This CDR3 comprises 15 residues. The CDR3 nucleotides read TGTGCCAGCAGCTTGGACGGGGGTTTAAGGAAGACCCAGTACTTC. It codes for CASSLDGGLRKTQYF.

Comment on this clonotype: A much bigger clone sits one base away, suggesting this may be a read error. The V and J genes are TRBV7-9 and TRBJ1-5; 12 positions match TRBD1. The CDR3 consists of 16 residues. After removal of 8 bases from V and 3 bases from J, the junction contained 8 bases not matched to a gene. In germline, CDR1 is SEHNR, CDR2 FQNEAQ (reference sequence). CDR3 nucleotide sequence: TGTGCCAGCCGCCTGGGACAGGGGGCGTTCAATCAGCCCCAGCATTTT. As protein: CASRLGQGAFNQPQHF.

This clonotype showed up many times. This chain links TRBV6-1 with TRBJ1-1, with unresolved D. Germline lookup yields CDR1 MNHNS and CDR2 SASEGT. The CDR3 runs 13 residues. With 1 base removed from V and 7 bases from J, the gap between germline ends came to 10 bases. The CDR3 bases are TGTGCCAGCAGTGAAGTCTTAGCAGTTGAAGCTTTCTTT. It yields the protein CASSEVLAVEAFF.

This clonotype was seen a single time. A much larger clone differs from this one at a single base, so this may be a read error. The chain is built from TRBV5-1 and TRBJ2-2; no clear D. This CDR3 comprises 14 residues. Per the germline V gene, CDR1 is SGHRS and CDR2 is YFSETQ. Trimming took off 4 bases at V and 9 bases at J, with 16 bases between the two ends. The CDR3 nucleotides are TGCGCCAGCAGCATTGCCGTGAGTGCCTGGGAGCTGTTTTTT. This translates into CASSIAVSAWELFF.

This clonotype showed up many times. The rearrangement uses TRBV24-1 and TRBJ2-1, with D tentatively TRBD1 or TRBD2 (5 bases each). Germline CDR1 is KGHDR and CDR2 is SFDVKD. V was clipped by 4 bases and J by 8 bases, with 23 bases between them. The CDR3 length is 17 residues. CDR3 region: CATSDRIGRGGRDEQFF. Written as DNA, the CDR3 is TGTGCCACCAGTGACCGCATTGGCCGGGGCGGTAGGGATGAGCAGTTCTTC.

This clonotype has at least ten counts. V usage is TRBV7-2 and J usage is TRBJ2-2; D uncertain. The CDR3 has 13 residues. The V end lost 3 bases, the J end lost 0 bases, and 2 bases lay between the germline ends. Germline V gene data show CDR1 as SGHTA and CDR2 as FQGNSA. The CDR3 sequence: CASSFTNTGELFF. The DNA of the CDR3 is TGTGCCAGCAGCTTCACGAACACCGGGGAGCTGTTTTTT.

This clonotype was counted ten times or more. This rearrangement joins TRBV5-1 to TRBJ2-3; TRBD1 might be the D (6 bases). Between the trimmed V and J ends, which lost 4 bases and 2 bases, there was a span of 20 bases. The CDR3 loop spans 17 amino acids. CDR1 is SGHRS, CDR2 YFSETQ, per germline. The CDR3: CASSLPTGTHATDTQYF. In DNA, the CDR3 is TGCGCCAGCAGCCTCCCCACCGGGACACACGCCACAGATACGCAGTATTTT.

This clonotype was detected many times. This rearrangement joins TRBV20-1 to TRBJ2-7; 9 bases agree with TRBD1. The junction had 12 bases not matched to a gene; V was cut back by 6 bases and J by 3 bases. This CDR3 spans 15 amino acids. Germline lookup yields CDR1 DFQATT and CDR2 SNEGSKA (reference sequence). The CDR3 nucleotides read TGCAGTGCAACAGGACAGGGGCAAGCCCACTACGAGCAGTACGTC. Translation gives CSATGQGQAHYEQYV.

The rearrangement uses TRBV5-1 and TRBJ1-6, with TRBD1 matching over 9 bases. The CDR3 spans 15 residues. Germline V gives CDR1 SGHRS, CDR2 YFSETQ. J gave up 9 bases and V 4 bases, and 8 bases lay outside the gene matches. The CDR3 region is CASSRGDRDGSPLHF. As DNA, the CDR3 is TGCGCCAGCAGCCGCGGGGACAGGGACGGTTCACCCCTCCACTTT.

This clonotype was seen a single time. A much larger clone sits a single nucleotide away, making a read error possible. The J gene is TRBJ2-3, the V gene TRBV7-2; 7 bases fit TRBD2. The CDR3 has 14 residues. The V and J ends lost 6 bases and 3 bases, in that order; junction bases with no gene match: 6. CDR1 is SGHTA, CDR2 FQGNSA, per germline. DNA of the CDR3: TGTGCCAGCAGAGGCGGGGGAAGAACAGATACGCAGTATTTT. The encoded protein is CASRGGGRTDTQYF.

This sequence joins TRBV7-3 and TRBJ2-3, with D possibly being TRBD2 (5 bases). Trimming cost V 1 base and J 3 bases, with 14 bases left between them. The CDR3 is 16 residues long. Germline V gene lookup returns CDR1 SGHTA and CDR2 FQGTGA. CDR3 DNA: TGTGCCAGCAGCTTAAACGGGGTCTCGGGAACAGATACGCAGTATTTT. Its protein product is CASSLNGVSGTDTQYF.

This clonotype came up many times. The chain is built from TRBV29-1 and TRBJ2-1; 8 positions agree with TRBD2. The CDR3 contains 13 residues. V lost 6 bases and J lost 9; bases outside the gene matches: 10. Germline V gene sequence: CDR1 SQVTM, CDR2 ANQGSEA. CDR3 DNA: TGCAGCGTCGGGGGGGGGGTACACGTTGAGCAGTTCTTC. Translation: CSVGGGVHVEQFF.

This clonotype is termed medium-sized. This chain links TRBV7-9 with TRBJ2-1; 7 bases are shared with TRBD2. The CDR3 has 15 residues. The trim removed 1 base at V and 5 bases at J, leaving 5 bases unmatched. In germline, CDR1 is SEHNR, CDR2 FQNEAQ (reference sequence). The chain's CDR3 is CASSLVGAGNNEQFF. For the CDR3, the DNA is TGTGCCAGCAGCTTAGTTGGAGCGGGGAACAATGAGCAGTTCTTC.

This clonotype was seen repeatedly, ten times or more. J is TRBJ2-3 and V is TRBV10-3; D assignment may be TRBD1 or TRBD2 (5 bases each). The V and J ends lost 5 bases and 3 bases respectively, with 12 bases between them. This CDR3 comprises 14 residues. Germline V gene sequence: CDR1 ENHRY, CDR2 SYGVKD. CDR3 sequence reads: CAISSTGQTDTQYF. The CDR3 DNA sequence: TGTGCCATCAGTTCCACGGGGCAGACAGATACGCAGTATTTT.

This clonotype was counted once. V and J are TRBV2 and TRBJ2-7; D is perhaps TRBD1 (5 bases). Germline V gene lookup returns CDR1 SNHLY and CDR2 FYNNEI. CDR3 length: 14 amino acids. The CDR3 DNA is TGTGCCAGCAGAAACCTAGGGGCCACTTACGAGCACTACGTC. Translation gives CASRNLGATYEHYV.

As concerns this clonotype: A read error may explain this, as a much larger clone is one base away. This chain joins TRBV12-3 or TRBV12-4 and TRBJ2-5, with D possibly matching TRBD2 (5 bases). This CDR3 has 14 residues. The V gene lost 6 bases and the J gene lost 5 bases, with 16 bases spanning the gap. In DNA form, the CDR3 reads TGTGCCAGCAGCCCGGTCGGGGTGTGGGAGACCCAGTACTTC. Translating it yields CASSPVGVWETQYF.

This clonotype showed up many times. The chain uses TRBV10-3 and TRBJ2-1; TRBD2 agrees at 11 bases. Germline V gene lookup returns CDR1 ENHRY and CDR2 SYGVKD. The CDR3 sequence is 17 residues long. After removal of 0 bases from V and 6 bases from J, the junction contained 7 bases not matched to a gene. In nucleotides, the CDR3 is TGTGCCATCAGTGAGTCGGGACTAGCGGCCCTGGGCAATGAGCAGTTCTTC. This sequence encodes CAISESGLAALGNEQFF.